The next 9 T cell receptor beta chains were all read from a single sample in a study of vaccination and CD4 T cells after COVID-19. Antigens of these TCRs are unknown. Cultured CD4+ T cell DNA underwent sequencing with the Oncomine TCR Beta short-read assay. Extraction of genomic DNA was performed on cultured CD4+ T cells. TCRdb ran MiXCR on the PCR reads and lists one entry per CDR3 protein. The sample records under 10,000 distinct CDR3 sequences, approximately 30% being singletons. The treatment denotes: roughly 10-day PBMC culture with coronavirus spike peptide pools or control peptides (ViraFEST assay). Gathered ahead of the COVID-19 pandemic (2011-2018) were the CD4+ T cells of the unexposed donor. Sequencing was performed on CD4+ T cells from blood, cultured in vitro. These TCRs come from a human donor in good health.

This chain connects TRBV20-1 to TRBJ1-2, with TRBD1 matching 7 bases. Germline V gene sequence: CDR1 DFQATT, CDR2 SNEGSKA (reference sequence). CDR3 length equals 16 residues. J was trimmed by 8 bases and V by 0 bases; bases with no gene match: 15. The CDR3 spells CSARDPSAGGIEGYTF. The CDR3 nucleotides read TGCAGTGCTAGAGACCCTTCGGCAGGGGGAATAGAGGGCTACACCTTC.

V gene TRBV4-3 combines with J gene TRBJ2-5, with D perhaps matching TRBD1 (6 bases). Looked up from germline, CDR1 is LGHNA and CDR2 is YSLEER. V lost 4 bases, J lost 4 bases, and 16 bases lay in between. The CDR3 consists of 15 residues. In DNA form, the CDR3 reads TGCGCCAGCAGCCCCTACAGGGTGACGGGAGAGACCCAGTACTTC. Residues: CASSPYRVTGETQYF.

V is TRBV7-2 and J is TRBJ1-2; TRBD1 agrees at 7 bases. V lost 7 bases to trimming and J lost 2 bases; unmatched junction nucleotides: 13. Germline lookup yields CDR1 SGHTA and CDR2 FQGNSA. The CDR3 loop spans 16 amino acids. CDR3 nucleotide sequence: TGTGCCAGCAACAGAACAGGGGACCCCCAGAACTATGGCTACACCTTC. Its protein is CASNRTGDPQNYGYTF. Complete variable domain (other parts from reference TRBV7-2 and TRBJ1-2): GAGVSQSPSNKVTEKGKDVELRCDPISGHTALYWYRQSLGQGLEFLIYFQGNSAPDKSGLPSDRFSAERTGGSVSTLTIQRTQQEDSAVYLCASNRTGDPQNYGYTFGSGTRLTVV.

The genes are TRBV11-3 and TRBJ1-1, with a tentative D call TRBD1 (5 bases). This CDR3 region has 13 residues. Germline CDR1 SGHNT, CDR2 YENEEA. Trimming removed 5 bases at V and 3 bases at J, with 10 bases between. In DNA form, the CDR3 reads TGTGCCAGCAGCACGGGACTGTACACTGAAGCTTTCTTT. This sequence encodes CASSTGLYTEAFF.

This clonotype was detected only a few times. The chain combines TRBV20-1 with TRBJ2-5; D tentatively fits TRBD1 or TRBD2 (6 bases each). Trimming took 5 bases from V and 5 from J, leaving 24 bases between them. From germline, CDR1 is DFQATT and CDR2 SNEGSKA (reference sequence). The CDR3 has 16 amino acids. The CDR3 region is CSAPPSGRGPGETQYF. DNA of the CDR3: TGCAGTGCTCCCCCCTCCGGACGGGGGCCAGGGGAGACCCAGTACTTC.

V usage is TRBV19 and J usage is TRBJ1-1; a weak D match, TRBD1 (5 bases). CDR1 and CDR2 from the germline V gene are LNHDA and SQIVND (reference sequence). The V end was cut by 10 bases, the J end by 0 bases, with 21 bases between. The CDR3 runs 16 residues. The CDR3 region is CATYQAGGGLNTEAFF. CDR3 bases: TGTGCCACCTACCAAGCTGGCGGGGGACTGAACACTGAAGCTTTCTTT.

The chain is built from TRBV7-3 and TRBJ2-1; the D is unclear. Per germline, CDR1 SGHTA and CDR2 FQGTGA. The CDR3 runs 13 residues. Trimming pared 2 bases from V and 5 bases from J, leaving 7 bases between. The CDR3 region is CASSLWQDNEQFF. As DNA, the CDR3 is TGTGCCAGCAGCTTATGGCAGGACAATGAGCAGTTCTTC.

The V and J genes are TRBV4-3 and TRBJ1-2, with TRBD1 matching over 9 bases. The CDR3 covers 15 residues. V dropped 1 base and J dropped 6; count of bases not matched to a gene: 6. Germline V gene lookup returns CDR1 LGHNA and CDR2 YSLEER. Here the CDR3 DNA reads TGCGCCAGCAGCCAAGCCGGGACAGGGATACATGGCTACACCTTC. The encoded protein is CASSQAGTGIHGYTF.

This clonotype came up a few times. The chain links TRBV10-3 to TRBJ1-1; 9 bases align to TRBD1. V lost 5 bases, J lost 5 bases, and 15 bases stayed unmatched. Germline loops: CDR1 ENHRY, CDR2 SYGVKD. CDR3 length: 17 residues. The CDR3 spells CAISSPTGGGGRTEAFF. CDR3 nucleotide sequence: TGTGCCATCAGTTCGCCGACAGGGGGAGGGGGGAGGACTGAAGCTTTCTTT.